The T cell receptor beta chain under discussion was sequenced for a study of OX40 agonist ivuxolimab in advanced cancers. The V gene lost 3 bases and the J gene lost 2 bases, with 20 bases spanning the gap. CDR3 size: 18 residues. Germline V CDR1 and CDR2: LNHDA, SQIVND (reference sequence). Sampling of blood occurred at baseline, cycle 4 day 1, and cycle 7 day 1. Sequencing used immunoSEQ multiplex PCR; TCRdb keeps in-frame clones, though not all of them. Of about 76,000 clones in the sample, more than 85% were seen once. The sequenced sample was CD4+ or CD8+ T cells sorted from blood, obtained in a trial of the OX40 agonist ivuxolimab. The TCR originated in an adult with an advanced solid tumor such as melanoma, head and neck, liver or kidney cancer. The J gene is TRBJ1-5, the V gene TRBV19; a possible D gene is TRBD1 (5 bases). For the CDR3, the DNA is TGTGCCAGTAGTATGGGCCAGGGTTACTTTCGCGGCAATCAGCCCCAGCATTTT. Protein sequence: CASSMGQGYFRGNQPQHF.